This T cell receptor beta chain was identified in a study of T cell responses to AZD1222 COVID-19 vaccine. Trimming removed 5 bases at V and 8 bases at J, with 13 bases between. The CDR3 covers 13 residues. Looked up from germline, CDR1 is SGHKS and CDR2 is YYEKEE (reference sequence). Assay used: immunoSEQ multiplex PCR; TCRdb lists only in-frame clones, some missing. The data contain approximately 100,000 clones, about 85% of them singletons. The clonotype comes from an adult who received the AZD1222 COVID-19 vaccine. The starting material was peripheral blood, obtained 28 days after the second AZD1222 dose. The chain couples TRBV5-5 to TRBJ1-4, with D unclear. CDR3 sequence (DNA): TGTGCCAGCAGGGCATGGACCGAGGAAAAACTGTTTTTT. Amino acid sequence: CASRAWTEEKLFF. Supplemented by reference TRBV5-5 and TRBJ1-4, the full variable domain reads DAGVTQSPTHLIKTRGQQVTLRCSPISGHKSVSWYQQVLGQGPQFIFQYYEKEERGRGNFPDRFSARQFPNYSSELNVNALLLGDSALYLCASRAWTEEKLFFGSGTQLSVL.